The 10 T cell receptor beta chains in this list originate from one sample, sequenced in a study of T-cell reconstitution after alpha-beta-depleted transplantation in children. Using unique molecular identifiers, the investigators prepared the TCRbeta library. TCRdb analysed the PCR reads with MiXCR anew, one entry per CDR3 protein. The sample contains approximately 980,000 distinct CDR3 sequences, under 30% of which appear only once. The sample in question was PBMCs, mostly from graft donor cells, obtained 360 days after TCRalphabeta/CD19-depleted stem cell transplant. Receptor source: a boy younger than two who had a stem cell transplant for SCID, so the T cells may come from the graft donor.

J is TRBJ2-7 and V is TRBV6-5; 10 nucleotides agree with TRBD2. The germline V gene encodes CDR1 MNHEY and CDR2 SVGAGI. J lost 3 bases, V lost 4 bases, and 6 bases had no gene match. This CDR3 contains 15 residues. The CDR3 nucleotides read TGTGCCAGCAGTTTGCGGACTAGCGGCAGCTACGAGCAGTACTTC. This codes for CASSLRTSGSYEQYF.

The chain combines TRBV4-1 with TRBJ2-7; D is undetermined. Germline V CDR1 and CDR2: MGHRA, YSYEKL. The CDR3 totals 17 residues. The ends were cut back, 0 bases at V and 2 bases at J, with 17 bases in the middle. Written as DNA, the CDR3 is TGCGCCAGCAGCCAAGAAGAGAGAAGGCCCGAGCCCTACGAGCAGTACTTC. It is translated as CASSQEERRPEPYEQYF.

This clonotype was detected a few times. V usage is TRBV6-5 and J usage is TRBJ2-1; a weak D match, TRBD1 (6 bases). V shed 0 bases and J shed 5 bases, with 14 bases lying between them. This CDR3 is built from 16 residues. Germline V gives CDR1 MNHEY, CDR2 SVGAGI. CDR3 DNA: TGTGCCAGCAGTTACTCGGCTACAGGGATGAACAATGAGCAGTTCTTC. Translated, it gives CASSYSATGMNNEQFF.

In its sample, this clonotype was seen a few times. This chain joins TRBV20-1 and TRBJ2-5; the D gene is possibly TRBD1 (5 bases). V was shortened by 0 bases and J by 2 bases, with 10 bases between the two germline ends. Germline lookup yields CDR1 DFQATT and CDR2 SNEGSKA (reference sequence). The CDR3 is made up of 14 amino acids. The CDR3 nucleotides are TGCAGTGCTAGAGATCTGGGGCGTCAAGAGACCCAGTACTTC. This sequence encodes CSARDLGRQETQYF.

This clonotype was observed a few times. This chain links TRBV29-1 with TRBJ1-1; weak D call: TRBD1 (6 bases). Looked up from germline, CDR1 is SQVTM and CDR2 is ANQGSEA. The CDR3 spans 11 residues. The ends were cut back, 5 bases at V and 6 bases at J, with 10 bases in the middle. CDR3 nucleotide sequence: TGCAGCGTTATAGGGGGGCCTGAAGCTTTCTTT. It translates to CSVIGGPEAFF.

This clonotype was counted between two and nine times. CDR3 bases: TGTGCCAGCAGTCAAAGGGGGGTAGGCTACACCTTC. It codes for CASSQRGVGYTF. The chain recombines TRBV12-3 or TRBV12-4 with TRBJ1-2, with D possibly being TRBD1 (6 bases). V shed 5 bases and J shed 8 bases, with 12 bases lying between them. The CDR3 runs 12 residues.

This clonotype came up a few times. V gene TRBV7-2 combines with J gene TRBJ2-3, with TRBD2 matching over 7 bases. The CDR3 covers 15 residues. Unmatched junction bases numbered 6, after V lost 2 bases and J lost 4 bases. The germline CDR1 and CDR2 sequences are SGHTA and FQGNSA. CDR3 nucleotide sequence: TGTGCCAGCAGCTTATCGGTCCTAGCGGCAGATACGCAGTATTTT. It yields the protein CASSLSVLAADTQYF.

The CDR3 here is CASSHQTGVGANVLTF. The CDR3 DNA reads TGCGCCAGCAGCCATCAGACAGGGGTCGGGGCCAACGTCCTGACTTTC. J is TRBJ2-6 and V is TRBV4-3; 8 bases agree with TRBD1. CDR3 length: 16 residues. After removal of 3 bases from V and 4 bases from J, the junction contained 5 bases not matched to a gene. CDR1 is LGHNA and CDR2 is YSLEER in the germline V gene.

This clonotype was seen a handful of times. This chain connects TRBV11-2 to TRBJ1-4, with 7 bases lining up with TRBD1. The CDR3 has 16 amino acids. V shed 5 bases, J shed 3 bases, and the junction held 9 bases outside the gene matches. CDR1 and CDR2 (germline): SGHAT, FQNNGV. The CDR3 reads CASSPGGVRSNEKLFF. The CDR3 DNA reads as TGTGCCAGCAGCCCAGGGGGGGTTCGGTCTAATGAAAAACTGTTTTTT. The full variable domain, with the rest looked up from reference TRBV11-2 and TRBJ1-4, is EAGVAQSPRYKIIEKRQSVAFWCNPISGHATLYWYQQILGQGPKLLIQFQNNGVVDDSQLPKDRFSAERLKGVDSTLKIQPAKLEDSAVYLCASSPGGVRSNEKLFFGSGTQLSVL.

The V and J genes are TRBV20-1 and TRBJ1-5; D gene uncertain. Deletions cut 2 bases from V and 6 bases from J, with 11 bases between. Germline assignment: CDR1 DFQATT and CDR2 SNEGSKA (reference sequence). The CDR3 is 13 amino acids. CDR3 sequence reads: CSARMAGGQPQHF. The CDR3 DNA reads TGCAGTGCTAGAATGGCAGGAGGTCAGCCCCAGCATTTT.